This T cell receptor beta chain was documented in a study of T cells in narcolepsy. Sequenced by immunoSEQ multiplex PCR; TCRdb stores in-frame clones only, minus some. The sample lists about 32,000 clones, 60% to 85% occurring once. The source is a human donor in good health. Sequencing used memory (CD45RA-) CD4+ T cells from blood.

The DNA for the CDR3 is TGTGCCAGCAGTCAGGGGGGCAGGGACTATGGCTACACCTTC. Residues: CASSQGGRDYGYTF. The chain links TRBV2 to TRBJ1-2; 7 positions agree with TRBD1. The CDR3 extends over 14 amino acids. Per germline, CDR1 SNHLY and CDR2 FYNNEI. Trimming at V came to 5 bases and at J to 3 bases, leaving 6 bases not matched to a gene.